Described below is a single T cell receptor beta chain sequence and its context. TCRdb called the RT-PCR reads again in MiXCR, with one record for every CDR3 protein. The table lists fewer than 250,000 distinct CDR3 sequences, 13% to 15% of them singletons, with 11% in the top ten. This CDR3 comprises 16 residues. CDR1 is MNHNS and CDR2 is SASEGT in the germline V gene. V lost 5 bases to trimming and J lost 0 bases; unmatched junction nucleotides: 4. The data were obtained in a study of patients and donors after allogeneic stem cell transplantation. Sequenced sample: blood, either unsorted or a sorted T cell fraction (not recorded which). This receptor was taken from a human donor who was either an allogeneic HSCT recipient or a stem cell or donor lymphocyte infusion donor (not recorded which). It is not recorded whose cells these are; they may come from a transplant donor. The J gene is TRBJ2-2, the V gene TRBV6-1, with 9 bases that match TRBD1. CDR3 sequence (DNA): TGTGCCAGCAGTACCCGGGACAGGGCGAACACCGGGGAGCTGTTTTTT. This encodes CASSTRDRANTGELFF.